Listed below are T cell receptor beta chains from one sample, sequenced in a study of OX40 agonist ivuxolimab in advanced cancers. The repertoire was sequenced with immunoSEQ multiplex PCR; TCRdb's copy has only in-frame clones and lacks some. The sample includes under 100,000 clones, approximately 90% of them seen just once. The sample was CD4+ or CD8+ T cells sorted from blood, taken in a trial of the OX40 agonist ivuxolimab. These receptors were obtained from an adult with an advanced solid tumor such as melanoma, head and neck, liver or kidney cancer. Each CDR3 is given with its conserved first and last residue. D genes are given only for firm matches. Only part of the rows carry a size: once, few, many, or a class if the clone is expanded.

d_call | j_call | v_call | clone_size | cdr3_aa | cdr3_nt
NA | TRBJ1-5 | TRBV2 | NA | CASSPGKHNQPQHF | TGTGCCAGCTCCCCCGGCAAACACAATCAGCCCCAGCATTTT
NA | TRBJ2-3 | TRBV11-3 | NA | CASSPRGRGPDTQYF | TGTGCCAGCAGCCCCCGCGGGCGGGGCCCAGATACGCAGTATTTT
NA | TRBJ2-3 | TRBV28 | NA | CASSLSGGSTDTQYF | TGTGCCAGCAGTTTATCCGGCGGGAGCACAGATACGCAGTATTTT
NA | TRBJ2-1 | TRBV19 | once | CASSIYKPGLLWGEQFF | TGTGCCAGTAGTATCTACAAACCGGGACTCCTGTGGGGTGAGCAGTTCTTC
TRBD1 | TRBJ2-2 | TRBV9 | NA | CASSVVAGGGNTGELFF | TGTGCCAGCAGCGTAGTAGCAGGGGGCGGGAACACCGGGGAGCTGTTTTTT
NA | TRBJ2-3 | TRBV7-8 | NA | CASSLDSGGRVDTQYF | TGTGCCAGCAGCTTAGACAGTGGCGGGCGTGTAGATACGCAGTATTTT
TRBD2 | TRBJ2-7 | TRBV19 | NA | CASSIGASGGPYEQYF | TGTGCCAGTAGTATAGGGGCTAGCGGGGGGCCCTACGAGCAGTACTTC
NA | TRBJ1-1 | TRBV18 | NA | CASSPTVVGGTEAFF | TGTGCCAGCTCACCGACGGTTGTAGGGGGGACTGAAGCTTTCTTT
TRBD1 | TRBJ2-7 | TRBV4-3 | NA | CASSHQTGEAYEQYF | TGCGCCAGCAGCCACCAGACAGGGGAAGCCTACGAGCAGTACTTC
TRBD2 | TRBJ2-1 | TRBV7-8 | NA | CASSSSGGKEFF | TGTGCCAGCTCTTCTAGCGGGGGGAAGGAGTTCTTC
NA | TRBJ2-1 | TRBV12-2 | once | CASRLAWRELKNEQFF | TGTGCAAGTCGCTTAGCGTGGCGGGAGTTAAAGAATGAGCAGTTCTTC
NA | TRBJ1-1 | TRBV5-1 | once | CASASGVNTEAFF | TGCGCCAGCGCCTCCGGAGTGAACACTGAAGCTTTCTTT
NA | TRBJ2-5 | TRBV10-3 | NA | CAISESQGARSQYF | TGTGCCATCAGTGAGTCCCAGGGTGCGAGGTCCCAGTACTTC
TRBD2 | TRBJ2-1 | TRBV7-2 | NA | CASSSRLAGGPYNEQFF | TGTGCCAGCAGCTCGCGACTAGCGGGAGGCCCTTACAATGAGCAGTTCTTC
NA | TRBJ2-5 | TRBV6-1 | NA | CASRLVEEQETQYF | TGTGCCAGCAGACTAGTAGAGGAGCAAGAGACCCAGTACTTC
NA | TRBJ1-2 | TRBV18 | NA | CASSPPPGAGGYTF | TGTGCCAGCTCACCACCGCCAGGGGCAGGTGGCTACACCTTC
NA | TRBJ2-1 | TRBV2 | NA | CATGLAGATNEQFF | TGTGCCACGGGGCTGGCTGGGGCAACGAATGAGCAGTTCTTC
NA | TRBJ2-5 | TRBV28 | NA | CASSPPGFQETQYF | TGTGCCAGCAGCCCTCCGGGATTCCAAGAGACCCAGTACTTC
TRBD1 | TRBJ1-2 | TRBV5-4 | few | CASSFEGQLTYGYTF | TGTGCCAGCAGCTTTGAGGGACAGCTCACCTATGGCTACACCTTC
TRBD2 | TRBJ2-7 | TRBV5-6 | once | CASSSDSLAVSSYEQYF | TGTGCCAGCAGCTCGGACTCACTAGCGGTGAGCTCCTACGAGCAGTACTTC
TRBD1 | TRBJ1-4 | TRBV10-3 | NA | CAIGVETGREKLFF | TGTGCCATCGGGGTGGAGACAGGGAGGGAAAAACTGTTTTTT
NA | TRBJ2-7 | TRBV28 | NA | CASSLPSDGRQSEQYF | TGTGCCAGCAGTTTACCTTCGGACGGGAGACAATCCGAGCAGTACTTC
NA | TRBJ2-3 | TRBV27 | NA | CASSFRGRGTDTQYF | TGTGCCAGCAGTTTTCGAGGGAGAGGCACAGATACGCAGTATTTT
TRBD1 | TRBJ1-5 | TRBV6-5 | NA | CASSRGDRGSQPQHF | TGTGCCAGCAGTCGTGGGGACAGGGGAAGCCAGCCCCAGCATTTT
TRBD2 | TRBJ2-2 | TRBV6-6 | once | CASSRLAGAGNGELFF | TGTGCCAGCAGCCGACTAGCGGGAGCTGGTAACGGGGAGCTGTTTTTT
NA | TRBJ1-1 | TRBV7-9 | NA | CASSLAVAEWGAEAFF | TGTGCCAGCAGCTTAGCGGTGGCCGAATGGGGAGCTGAAGCTTTCTTT
NA | TRBJ1-5 | TRBV6-5 | few | CASSDGFFNQPQHF | TGTGCCAGCTCTGACGGTTTCTTCAATCAGCCCCAGCACTTT
NA | TRBJ2-5 | TRBV27 | NA | CASSNLASGQETQYF | TGTGCCAGCAGCAACCTAGCGTCAGGACAAGAGACCCAGTACTTC
NA | TRBJ1-5 | TRBV29-1 | NA | CSVGTSGDGNQPQHF | TGCAGCGTTGGAACCTCGGGGGATGGCAATCAGCCCCAGCATTTT
NA | TRBJ2-1 | TRBV4-2 | NA | CASRQDKLASKSSYNEQFF | TGTGCCAGCAGACAAGACAAGCTAGCGAGTAAAAGCTCCTACAATGAGCAGTTCTTC
TRBD1 | TRBJ1-4 | TRBV7-9 | NA | CASSPTGVNEKLFF | TGTGCCAGCAGCCCGACAGGGGTTAATGAAAAACTGTTTTTT
TRBD2 | TRBJ2-7 | TRBV14 | NA | CASSQALAGSYEQYF | TGTGCCAGCAGCCAAGCACTAGCGGGCTCCTACGAGCAGTACTTC
TRBD2 | TRBJ2-1 | TRBV5-1 | NA | CASSFSGSGANEQFF | TGCGCCAGCAGCTTTAGCGGGAGTGGGGCCAATGAGCAGTTCTTC
NA | TRBJ2-5 | TRBV7-2 | once | CASSPQLYVGRQETQYF | TGTGCCAGCAGCCCCCAGTTGTATGTAGGGCGGCAAGAGACCCAGTACTTC
TRBD2 | TRBJ2-5 | TRBV7-9 | NA | CASSLDSGTLQETQYF | TGTGCCAGCAGCTTAGATAGCGGGACTTTGCAAGAGACCCAGTACTTC
NA | TRBJ1-2 | TRBV4-2 | NA | CASSQDLDSGYGYTF | TGTGCCAGCAGCCAAGATCTCGACAGCGGCTATGGCTACACCTTC
NA | TRBJ2-7 | TRBV29-1 | NA | CSVPSYSYEQYF | TGCAGCGTTCCATCTTATTCCTACGAGCAGTACTTC
TRBD1 | TRBJ1-2 | TRBV9 | NA | CASSSPGQGYGYTF | TGTGCCAGCAGCTCTCCGGGACAGGGCTATGGCTACACCTTC
TRBD2 | TRBJ2-1 | TRBV7-9 | NA | CASSRFRASGYNEQFF | TGTGCCAGCAGTCGCTTCAGAGCTAGCGGATACAATGAGCAGTTCTTC
TRBD2 | TRBJ2-1 | TRBV4-3 | NA | CASSPAWLAGQGEQFF | TGCGCCAGCAGCCCTGCTTGGCTAGCGGGACAAGGGGAGCAGTTCTTC
NA | TRBJ2-5 | TRBV9 | NA | CASSVATAAQETQYF | TGTGCCAGCAGCGTAGCTACGGCGGCCCAAGAGACCCAGTACTTC
NA | TRBJ2-5 | TRBV28 | NA | CASSLDGGGQETQYF | TGTGCCAGCAGTTTAGACGGGGGCGGCCAAGAGACCCAGTACTTC
NA | TRBJ2-2 | TRBV2 | NA | CASSVEGDTGELFF | TGTGCCAGCAGTGTTGAGGGGGACACCGGGGAGCTGTTTTTT
NA | TRBJ2-7 | TRBV29-1 | NA | CSVTRQRLSYEQYF | TGCAGCGTCACCCGTCAGAGGCTCTCCTACGAGCAGTACTTC
TRBD2 | TRBJ2-3 | TRBV19 | NA | CASSSSGTRGDTQYF | TGTGCCAGTAGCTCTTCCGGGACTAGAGGGGATACGCAGTATTTT
TRBD2 | TRBJ2-3 | TRBV7-2 | NA | CASSLGPSGRLTDTQYF | TGTGCCAGCAGCTTAGGACCTAGCGGGAGGCTGACAGATACGCAGTATTTT
TRBD2 | TRBJ2-7 | TRBV6-1 | once | CASSSSGSMREQYF | TGTGCCAGCAGTTCTAGCGGGAGTATGAGGGAGCAGTACTTC
TRBD2 | TRBJ2-7 | TRBV4-3 | NA | CASSSRAGGGWYEQYF | TGCGCCAGCAGCTCCCGAGCGGGGGGTGGGTGGTACGAGCAGTACTTC
NA | TRBJ2-3 | TRBV15 | NA | CATSRKSGTDTQYF | TGTGCCACCAGCAGAAAATCCGGCACAGATACGCAGTATTTT
TRBD1 | TRBJ1-1 | TRBV19 | NA | CATLNPPGQQNTEAFF | TGTGCCACCCTCAACCCTCCGGGACAGCAGAACACTGAAGCTTTCTTT